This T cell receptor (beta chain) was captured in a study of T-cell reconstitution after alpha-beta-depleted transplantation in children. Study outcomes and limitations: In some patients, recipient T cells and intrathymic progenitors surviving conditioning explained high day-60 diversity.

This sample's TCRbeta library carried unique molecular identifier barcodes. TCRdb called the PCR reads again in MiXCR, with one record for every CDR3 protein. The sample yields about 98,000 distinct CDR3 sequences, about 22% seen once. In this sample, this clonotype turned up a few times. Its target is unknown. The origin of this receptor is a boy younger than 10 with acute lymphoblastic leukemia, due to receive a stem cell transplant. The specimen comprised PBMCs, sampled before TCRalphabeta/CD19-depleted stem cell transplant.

The CDR3 DNA reads TGTGCCAGCAGTTACTTCCGCCTCACACTAACCGGGGAGCTGTTTTTT. Translated, it gives CASSYFRLTLTGELFF. The V call is TRBV6-5, the J call TRBJ2-2; D gene ambiguous. This CDR3 is built from 16 residues. Trimming left V 1 base short and J 5 bases short, with 14 bases between. Per the germline V gene, CDR1 is MNHEY and CDR2 is SVGAGI.